These 21 T cell receptor beta chains were sequenced from one sample in a study of shared clonotypes between healthy human individuals. TCRdb's table, derived via immunoSEQ multiplex PCR, lists solely in-frame clones and lacks some. There are hundreds of thousands of clones in the sample; around 78% occur only once, and 10% to 15% lies in the top ten. Sequenced material: PBMCs. The source is a woman in her forties in good health. Some clones in this sample may be carry-over from other donors' samples.

This clone was detected only once. This chain connects TRBV5-4 to TRBJ2-7; 7 bases line up with TRBD2. The ends lost 4 bases at V and 6 bases at J; junction bases unmatched: 13. In germline, CDR1 is SGHNT, CDR2 YYREEE (reference sequence). The CDR3 length is 15 residues. The CDR3 DNA reads TGTGCCAGCAGCCGGGTCGGGGGGAGGGCCGTCGAGCAGTACTTC. As protein: CASSRVGGRAVEQYF. The full variable domain, rest sourced from reference TRBV5-4 and TRBJ2-7, is ETGVTQSPTHLIKTRGQQVTLRCSSQSGHNTVSWYQQALGQGPQFIFQYYREEENGRGNFPPRFSGLQFPNYSSELNVNALELDDSALYLCASSRVGGRAVEQYFGPGTRLTVT.

Only one count was recorded for this clone. The chain joins TRBV6-1 to TRBJ2-7; no clear D. The CDR3 extends over 13 amino acids. V was shortened by 10 bases and J by 4 bases, with 17 bases between the two germline ends. In germline, CDR1 is MNHNS, CDR2 SASEGT. The CDR3 DNA reads TGTGCCACCCGAAACCAGATCGATTACGAGCAGTACTTC. Amino acid sequence: CATRNQIDYEQYF.

The rearrangement links TRBV27 to TRBJ2-4; 15 bases map to TRBD2. Germline V gives CDR1 MNHEY, CDR2 SMNVEV (reference sequence). This CDR3 comprises 17 residues. V lost 8 bases to trimming and J lost 9 bases; unmatched junction nucleotides: 14. In nucleotides, the CDR3 is TGTGCCAGCTCAAGGGGGGGGACTAGCGGGAGGAAGGGCATTCAGTACTTC. Translation: CASSRGGTSGRKGIQYF.

The chain joins TRBV5-6 to TRBJ1-2; the D gene is possibly TRBD1 (6 bases). There are 13 residues in the CDR3. Trimming took off 3 bases at V and 8 bases at J, with 14 bases between the two ends. CDR1 and CDR2 (germline): SGHDT, YYEEEE. The chain's CDR3 is CASSSYRVTGYTF. The CDR3 bases are TGTGCCAGCAGCTCCTACAGGGTGACCGGCTACACCTTC.

The table lists this clone with a count of one. The V gene is TRBV18, the J gene TRBJ1-2, with D perhaps TRBD1 (5 bases). The CDR3 runs 13 residues. Trimming cost V 6 bases and J 1 base, with 9 bases left between them. Per the germline V gene, CDR1 is KGHSH and CDR2 is LQKENI. This CDR3 is CASSRGHNYGYTF. In DNA, the CDR3 is TGTGCCAGCTCCCGCGGACATAACTATGGCTACACCTTC.

This chain links TRBV7-9 with TRBJ1-1; the D is unclear. The V end was cut by 5 bases, the J end by 1 base, with 8 bases between. Germline CDR1 and CDR2: SEHNR and FQNEAQ (reference sequence). CDR3 length: 13 residues. CDR3 nucleotides: TGTGCCAGCAGCAAGACCCCGAACACTGAAGCTTTCTTT. The encoded protein is CASSKTPNTEAFF.

The V gene is TRBV7-2, the J gene TRBJ2-7; 7 bases agree with TRBD2. The V and J ends lost 1 base and 3 bases, in that order; junction bases with no gene match: 6. Germline V gene sequence: CDR1 SGHTA, CDR2 FQGNSA. The CDR3 extends over 15 amino acids. In nucleotides, the CDR3 is TGTGCCAGCAGCTTAGGGGCGGGAGAGGGCTACGAGCAGTACTTC. It translates to CASSLGAGEGYEQYF.

The chain is built from TRBV5-1 and TRBJ1-1, with TRBD1 matching 10 bases. The ends lost 4 bases at V and 5 bases at J; junction bases unmatched: 2. Germline assignment: CDR1 SGHRS and CDR2 YFSETQ. The CDR3 extends over 13 amino acids. The CDR3 nucleotides read TGCGCCAGCAGCGGACAGGGGGGAACTGAAGCTTTCTTT. Amino acid sequence: CASSGQGGTEAFF. The full variable domain, rest sourced from reference TRBV5-1 and TRBJ1-1, is KAGVTQTPRYLIKTRGQQVTLSCSPISGHRSVSWYQQTPGQGLQFLFEYFSETQRNKGNFPGRFSGRQFSNSRSEMNVSTLELGDSALYLCASSGQGGTEAFFGQGTRLTVV.

The rearrangement uses TRBV27 and TRBJ2-7, with 7 bases that match TRBD2. This CDR3 is 15 amino acids long. Unmatched junction bases numbered 4, after V lost 0 bases and J lost 2 bases. Germline CDR1 and CDR2: MNHEY and SMNVEV (reference sequence). CDR3 region: CASSLSLAGAYEQYF. Written as DNA, the CDR3 is TGTGCCAGCAGTTTATCGTTAGCGGGCGCCTACGAGCAGTACTTC.

This rearrangement joins TRBV28 to TRBJ2-7; D is unclear. Deletions cut 8 bases from V and 5 bases from J, with 16 bases between. Germline CDR1 and CDR2: MDHEN and SYDVKM. The CDR3 consists of 13 residues. CDR3 loop: CASHLGQTNEQYF. The DNA of the CDR3 is TGTGCCAGCCACCTCGGGCAGACCAACGAGCAGTACTTC.

The rearrangement links TRBV5-1 to TRBJ1-1, with TRBD1 matching 7 bases. The CDR3 is 14 residues long. The junction had 5 bases not matched to a gene; V was cut back by 3 bases and J by 3 bases. In germline, CDR1 is SGHRS, CDR2 YFSETQ. DNA for the CDR3: TGCGCCAGCAGCTCCCGGGACAGTTACACTGAAGCTTTCTTT. Its protein product is CASSSRDSYTEAFF.

The J gene is TRBJ1-2, the V gene TRBV6-6, with TRBD1 matching 7 bases. The CDR3 totals 13 residues. Germline V gene data show CDR1 as MNHNY and CDR2 as SVGAGI (reference sequence). The ends lost 2 bases at V and 7 bases at J; junction bases unmatched: 4. The CDR3 nucleotides read TGTGCCAGCAGTTACGCGACAGGGTCTGGCTACACCTTC. Protein product: CASSYATGSGYTF.

This clone appeared a single time. The chain couples TRBV5-3 to TRBJ1-2; tentative D call: TRBD1 (5 bases). TRBV5-3 is an ORF for which the function is uncertain. CDR3 length: 15 amino acids. The V and J ends lost 0 bases and 1 base respectively, with 10 bases between them. Here the CDR3 DNA reads TGTGCCAGAAGCTTGGCAGGGAGCGGTAACTATGGCTACACCTTC. Amino acid sequence: CARSLAGSGNYGYTF.

This sequence joins TRBV30 and TRBJ2-2, with 11 bases identical to TRBD1. Germline-derived CDR1 and CDR2 are GTSNPN and SVGIG (reference sequence). This CDR3 contains 16 residues. The trim removed 5 bases at V and 4 bases at J, leaving 9 bases unmatched. The CDR3 is CAWRAWDRGVTGELFF. CDR3 DNA: TGTGCCTGGCGCGCCTGGGACAGGGGGGTCACCGGGGAGCTGTTTTTT.

Regarding this clone: Additional DNA sequences in this sample encode the identical CDR3. The chain combines TRBV9 with TRBJ2-7; D is unclear. Per the germline V gene, CDR1 is SGDLS and CDR2 is YYNGEE. The V end lost 0 bases, the J end lost 0 bases, and 7 bases lay between the germline ends. The CDR3 covers 14 residues. CDR3 loop: CASSVDHSSYEQYF. The DNA of the CDR3 is TGTGCCAGCAGCGTAGACCATAGCTCCTACGAGCAGTACTTC. Full variable domain (outside the CDR3, taken from reference TRBV9 and TRBJ2-7): DSGVTQTPKHLITATGQRVTLRCSPRSGDLSVYWYQQSLDQGLQFLIQYYNGEERAKGNILERFSAQQFPDLHSELNLSSLELGDSALYFCASSVDHSSYEQYFGPGTRLTVT.

This clone was recorded only once. This rearrangement joins TRBV9 to TRBJ1-5; 9 bases are shared with TRBD1. Germline CDR1 SGDLS, CDR2 YYNGEE. The CDR3 length is 14 residues. J gave up 4 bases and V 3 bases, and 2 bases lay outside the gene matches. Written as DNA, the CDR3 is TGTGCCAGCAGCGGGACAGGGGTAAATCAGCCCCAGCATTTT. This translates into CASSGTGVNQPQHF.

The chain combines TRBV21-1 with TRBJ2-5; the DNA was not used to check the table's D call, TRBD2. TRBV21-1 is noted as a pseudogene. The CDR3 spans 16 residues. The CDR3 is CASSKTSGRTGETQYF. CDR3 sequence (DNA): TGTGCCAGCAGCAAAACTAGCGGGAGGACGGGGGAGACCCAGTACTTC.

To note about this clone: Other DNA sequences from this sample encode an identical CDR3 as well. The chain employs TRBV28 and TRBJ1-5; 7 bases match TRBD1. The CDR3 extends over 14 amino acids. Germline-derived CDR1 and CDR2 are MDHEN and SYDVKM. V gave up 1 base and J gave up 4 bases; unmatched junction bases: 1. CDR3: CASSLSGGNQPQHF. The CDR3 bases are TGTGCCAGCAGTTTATCAGGGGGGAATCAGCCCCAGCATTTT.

In this sample, this clone turned up many times. The J gene is TRBJ2-5, the V gene TRBV7-9, with D maybe TRBD2 (6 bases). This CDR3 has 12 amino acids. Germline V gene data show CDR1 as SEHNR and CDR2 as FQNEAQ (reference sequence). The ends were cut back, 4 bases at V and 4 bases at J, with 7 bases in the middle. CDR3 loop: CASSWEAETQYF. CDR3 sequence (DNA): TGTGCCAGCAGCTGGGAGGCAGAGACCCAGTACTTC.

V and J are TRBV5-5 and TRBJ2-7; TRBD1 matches at 11 bases. V shed 5 bases and J 5 bases; nucleotides not matched to a gene: 9. Germline CDR1 is SGHKS and CDR2 is YYEKEE (reference sequence). The length of the CDR3 is 15 residues. DNA for the CDR3: TGTGCCAGCAGTCCGGGGACAGGGGGTCTTCACGAGCAGTACTTC. The encoded protein is CASSPGTGGLHEQYF. The variable domain in full, with the rest retrieved from reference TRBV5-5 and TRBJ2-7, is DAGVTQSPTHLIKTRGQQVTLRCSPISGHKSVSWYQQVLGQGPQFIFQYYEKEERGRGNFPDRFSARQFPNYSSELNVNALLLGDSALYLCASSPGTGGLHEQYFGPGTRLTVT.

The rearrangement uses TRBV5-6 and TRBJ2-7; D is unresolved. The ends were cut back, 4 bases at V and 2 bases at J, with 22 bases in the middle. This CDR3 is 17 amino acids long. Germline-derived CDR1 and CDR2 are SGHDT and YYEEEE. The CDR3: CASSQAAPGQPTYEQYF. CDR3 nucleotides: TGTGCCAGCAGCCAAGCCGCCCCCGGGCAGCCAACCTACGAGCAGTACTTC.